This TCR beta chain was obtained from a study of T cell responses to AZD1222 COVID-19 vaccine. Generated by immunoSEQ multiplex PCR, the TCRdb table keeps only in-frame clones and is missing some. The data show around 140,000 clones, just under 95% seen once. V shed 3 bases and J 3 bases; nucleotides not matched to a gene: 13. Germline assignment: CDR1 MDHEN and CDR2 SYDVKM. The CDR3 has 17 amino acids. The gene calls are TRBV28 and TRBJ2-7, with 8 bases fitting TRBD2. Sample: peripheral blood, taken after recovery from COVID-19. The sequence came from an adult who had recovered from COVID-19. CDR3 in DNA: TGTGCCAGCAGTTTGGGACGGGAGGGCCCCCAAATCTACGAGCAGTACTTC. This gives the protein CASSLGREGPQIYEQYF.